Sequencing of this TCR beta chain was carried out in a study of shared clonotypes between healthy human individuals. The naive CD8 population came from CD45RO-negative cells selected for CCR7, without terminally differentiated effector memory CD45RA+ cells. Sequenced by immunoSEQ multiplex PCR; TCRdb stores in-frame clones only, minus some. The sample lists around 550,000 clones; 85% to 95% were seen once. This clone was seen once. The antigen is unknown. The CDR3 runs to 14 residues. The V end lost 5 bases, the J end lost 3 bases, and 14 bases lay between the germline ends. Per germline, CDR1 SGHTA and CDR2 FQGNSA. Study-wide results and limits: With few donors, the genetic and exposure-history diversity represented was limited.

The sequenced material came from naive CD8+ T cells sorted from blood. The V gene is TRBV7-2, the J gene TRBJ2-7, with D possibly being TRBD1 or TRBD2 (5 bases each). The clonotype comes from a woman younger than 45 in good health. The CDR3 DNA follows: TGTGCCAGCAGCCTAGGGACGGAAAGCTACGAGCAGTACTTC. This translates into CASSLGTESYEQYF.